This T cell receptor (beta chain) was documented in a study of T cell changes during pregnancy in multiple sclerosis. Produced via immunoSEQ multiplex PCR; TCRdb's table is partial and in-frame only. In the table there are 55,000 to 70,000 clones, 92% of which are singletons. The sequence derives from a female donor in good health, enrolled as a control in a pregnancy study. The material sequenced was CD8+ T cells from peripheral blood mononuclear cells, taken in the third trimester of pregnancy.

CDR3: CASSLGQGVGYGYTF. The CDR3 DNA follows: TGTGCCAGCAGCTTGGGACAGGGGGTTGGCTATGGCTACACCTTC. The J gene is TRBJ1-2, the V gene TRBV11-2; 11 positions agree with TRBD1. CDR3 size: 15 residues. The germline V gene has CDR1 SGHAT and CDR2 FQNNGV. The trim removed 3 bases at V and 4 bases at J, leaving 4 bases unmatched.